The 9 T cell receptor beta chains in this list originate from one sample, sequenced in a study of T cells after posttransplantation cyclophosphamide. TCRdb's copy holds only in-frame clones and misses some; the assay was immunoSEQ multiplex PCR. This sample has a few thousand clones, with 83% found just once. Busulfan-fludarabine conditioning, marrow transplant, and cyclophosphamide on days +3 and +4 were administered. Sequences were derived from CD4+ T cells sorted from blood, sampled around 250 days after a stem cell transplant with posttransplant cyclophosphamide. All receptors come from a male patient aged 30 to 39 who received an allogeneic stem cell transplant from a related donor, was CMV-positive, and had no GVHD. Some T cells may be the graft donor's.

The V and J genes are TRBV6-6 and TRBJ2-1; D unresolved. Between the trimmed V and J ends, which lost 5 bases and 8 bases, there was a span of 16 bases. The germline V gene encodes CDR1 MNHNY and CDR2 SVGAGI (reference sequence). This CDR3 comprises 14 residues. CDR3 bases: TGTGCCAGCAGTACGCTAGGTTCCGCAGATGAGCAGTTCTTC. Translating gives CASSTLGSADEQFF.

The chain's CDR3 is CSALRGGYTF. The CDR3 DNA reads as TGCAGTGCCCTCAGAGGAGGCTACACCTTC. V is TRBV20-1 and J is TRBJ1-2; D not certain. Trimming pared 6 bases from V and 8 bases from J, leaving 10 bases between. Germline V CDR1 and CDR2: DFQATT, SNEGSKA (reference sequence). CDR3 length: 10 residues.

The rearrangement joins TRBV7-2 to TRBJ2-3, with TRBD2 matching over 9 bases. The trim removed 3 bases at V and 0 bases at J, leaving 7 bases unmatched. The CDR3 runs to 17 residues. Germline values: CDR1 SGHTA, CDR2 FQGNSA. CDR3 sequence: CASSFVPSGDSTDTQYF. The CDR3 region has the DNA TGTGCCAGCAGCTTTGTGCCTAGCGGGGATAGCACAGATACGCAGTATTTT.

This clone was detected only once. The chain carries TRBV7-8 and TRBJ2-5, with 8 bases matching TRBD2. The CDR3 extends over 15 amino acids. V gave up 1 base and J gave up 7 bases; unmatched junction bases: 8. Germline V CDR1 and CDR2: SGHVS, FQNEAQ. The CDR3 reads CASSLDGLAIGTQYF. CDR3 bases: TGTGCCAGCAGCTTAGACGGACTAGCCATCGGGACCCAGTACTTC.

The gene calls are TRBV18 and TRBJ1-2; D is possibly TRBD1 (5 bases). V was shortened by 3 bases and J by 7 bases, with 12 bases between the two germline ends. The CDR3 is 13 amino acids. Germline V gives CDR1 KGHSH, CDR2 LQKENI. CDR3 coding DNA: TGTGCCAGCTCACCTCAGGGATCTGGTGGCTACACCTTC. As protein: CASSPQGSGGYTF.

A note on this clone: Other nucleotide sequences in the sample specify the same CDR3. The CDR3 DNA is TGCGCCAGCAGCCAAGGGGCCTTCCTTCCCTATGGCTACACCTTC. Amino acid sequence: CASSQGAFLPYGYTF. The V call is TRBV4-1, the J call TRBJ1-2; D unresolved. V shed 1 base and J shed 4 bases, with 13 bases lying between them. CDR3 length: 15 residues. Germline-derived CDR1 and CDR2 are MGHRA and YSYEKL.

This clone was detected once. The chain uses TRBV5-1 and TRBJ1-2; tentative D call: TRBD1 (5 bases). Germline V gives CDR1 SGHRS, CDR2 YFSETQ. The CDR3 has 12 amino acids. With 4 bases removed from V and 6 bases from J, the gap between germline ends came to 10 bases. The CDR3: CASSAGTDGYTF. CDR3 sequence (DNA): TGCGCCAGCAGCGCGGGGACGGATGGCTACACCTTC.

V is TRBV18 and J is TRBJ2-4, with 7 bases aligning to TRBD1. Per germline, CDR1 KGHSH and CDR2 LQKENI. The J segment lost 9 bases and the V segment lost 3 bases, leaving 8 bases of the junction unmatched. The length of the CDR3 is 14 residues. As DNA, the CDR3 is TGTGCCAGCTCACCTACAGGGGCTCAAGGCATTCAGTACTTC. The encoded protein is CASSPTGAQGIQYF. The full variable domain, rest sourced from reference TRBV18 and TRBJ2-4, is NAGVMQNPRHLVRRRGQEARLRCSPMKGHSHVYWYRQLPEEGLKFMVYLQKENIIDESGMPKERFSAEFPKEGPSILRIQQVVRGDSAAYFCASSPTGAQGIQYFGAGTRLSVL.

This sequence joins TRBV4-1 and TRBJ1-4; no clear D. This CDR3 spans 15 amino acids. The V end was cut by 1 base, the J end by 0 bases, with 6 bases between. Germline V CDR1 and CDR2: MGHRA, YSYEKL. As DNA, the CDR3 is TGCGCCAGCAGCCAAGGGCCGACAACTAATGAAAAACTGTTTTTT. This codes for CASSQGPTTNEKLFF.